The clone carrying this T cell receptor (beta chain) was recorded a few times. The source of the sample is a study of T cell repertoires in cytomegalovirus infection. Via MiXCR, TCRdb re-called the reads, giving one row per CDR3 protein. This sample yields around 450,000 distinct CDR3 sequences, of which about 33% are seen a single time; roughly an eighth belongs to the top ten. V lost 4 bases to trimming and J lost 6 bases; unmatched junction nucleotides: 6. Germline loops: CDR1 SEHNR, CDR2 FQNEAQ (reference sequence). The CDR3 loop spans 14 amino acids. The TCR sequence derives from a human donor in good health (CMV status not recorded). Some clones in this sample may be carry-over from other donors' samples. The gene calls are TRBV7-9 and TRBJ1-2; 9 bases line up with TRBD1. The sequenced sample consisted of PBMCs. CDR3 DNA: TGTGCCAGCAGCTCCACAGGGGGCAGGAATGGCTACACCTTC. Translation: CASSSTGGRNGYTF.